One and the same sample provided the 21 T cell receptor beta chains below, sequenced in a study of T cells in localized non-small cell lung cancer (dated by TCRdb to the early 2020s). Library method: the immunoSEQ multiplex PCR assay. Entries here come from immuneACCESS through TCRdb and include only in-frame sequences with V and J called. Some clones fail to appear in such tables; in the studies checked, an unresolved V gene covers under half of the shortfall, and the cause of the remainder is unknown. The sample table contains about 33,000 clones; only one count was recorded for 85% to 90% of them. Under 4.5% of the sample goes to the ten largest clones. Sequenced here: peripheral blood, sampled before any cancer treatment. The receptors originated from a man aged 40 to 70 with stage I lung adenocarcinoma.

This clone was detected once. V is TRBV6-5 and J is TRBJ1-1, with D unclear. Deletions cut 4 bases from V and 0 bases from J, with 12 bases between. The CDR3 is 15 residues long. Germline-derived CDR1 and CDR2 are MNHEY and SVGAGI. This chain's CDR3 is CASSSGGSLNTEAFF. In DNA, the CDR3 is TGTGCCAGCAGTTCTGGTGGGTCTCTGAACACTGAAGCTTTCTTT.

This chain joins TRBV6-6 and TRBJ1-1, with D maybe TRBD1 (6 bases). V lost 6 bases, J lost 4 bases, and 15 bases lay in between. Germline assignment: CDR1 MNHNY and CDR2 SVGAGI (reference sequence). The CDR3 runs 14 residues. The CDR3: CASSQIFRGTEAFF. In nucleotides, the CDR3 is TGTGCCAGCAGCCAAATCTTCAGGGGCACTGAAGCTTTCTTT.

A single count supports this clone. V gene TRBV6-5 combines with J gene TRBJ2-7; possibly TRBD1 or TRBD2 for D (7 bases each). Trimming cost V 4 bases and J 5 bases, with 21 bases left between them. This CDR3 is 16 amino acids long. Germline CDR1 MNHEY, CDR2 SVGAGI. The DNA for the CDR3 is TGTGCCAGCAGTTCGGGGGGAAGGGGGCTCGACCACGAGCAGTACTTC. Its translation is CASSSGGRGLDHEQYF.

The rearrangement links TRBV6-1 to TRBJ2-7; D is unclear. This CDR3 is 14 amino acids long. CDR1 MNHNS and CDR2 SASEGT come from the germline V gene. The V end was cut by 2 bases, the J end by 3 bases, with 11 bases between. The CDR3 coding sequence is TGTGCCAGCAGTGAACAGGAAGGTTTCTACGAGCAGTACTTC. Its translation: CASSEQEGFYEQYF.

This clone came up once. The chain combines TRBV6-6 with TRBJ2-7; no reliable D call. Germline-derived CDR1 and CDR2 are MNHNY and SVGAGI (reference sequence). The CDR3 loop spans 13 amino acids. V lost 0 bases and J 2 bases, leaving 5 bases between the germline ends. The CDR3 reads CASSYSVAYEQYF. The DNA for the CDR3 is TGTGCCAGCAGTTACTCAGTGGCCTACGAGCAGTACTTC.

DNA for the CDR3: TGTGCCAGCAGCGCCCGAGCGGGGGGGAACACAGATACGCAGTATTTT. As protein: CASSARAGGNTDTQYF. V and J are TRBV9 and TRBJ2-3; TRBD2 matches 10 bases. In germline, CDR1 is SGDLS, CDR2 YYNGEE. V lost 3 bases to trimming and J lost 2 bases; unmatched junction nucleotides: 6. The CDR3 spans 16 residues.

The V gene is TRBV4-1, the J gene TRBJ1-5; 9 bases are shared with TRBD1. The CDR3 consists of 15 residues. Germline lookup yields CDR1 MGHRA and CDR2 YSYEKL. V was pared by 1 base and J by 4 bases, with 2 bases of the junction left unmatched. The DNA of the CDR3 is TGCGCCAGCAGCCAAGGGGACAGGGCGAATCAGCCCCAGCATTTT. Encoded protein: CASSQGDRANQPQHF.

The chain recombines TRBV5-1 with TRBJ2-3, with 8 bases fitting TRBD1. The V gene's germline CDR1 is SGHRS and CDR2 YFSETQ. This CDR3 comprises 14 residues. The junction had 4 bases not matched to a gene; V was cut back by 4 bases and J by 3 bases. The DNA for the CDR3 is TGCGCCAGCAGCGGGGGACAGGCGACAGATACGCAGTATTTT. Translated: CASSGGQATDTQYF.

The chain combines TRBV6-1 with TRBJ1-2; D ambiguous. The CDR3 totals 15 residues. Germline V CDR1 and CDR2: MNHNS, SASEGT. Trimming took 0 bases from V and 3 from J, leaving 11 bases between them. The CDR3, as DNA: TGTGCCAGCAGTGAAGCCCGGGGAGGGTACTATGGCTACACCTTC. This gives the protein CASSEARGGYYGYTF.

This chain joins TRBV6-5 and TRBJ2-3; D unresolved. In germline, CDR1 is MNHEY, CDR2 SVGAGI. Trimming stripped 4 bases from V and 6 bases from J, with 5 bases between. The CDR3 loop spans 11 amino acids. CDR3 sequence (DNA): TGTGCCAGCAGTTTTGGGGATACGCAGTATTTT. Translating gives CASSFGDTQYF.

The rearrangement uses TRBV13 and TRBJ2-7, with D uncertain. The CDR3 has 15 residues. V was shortened by 2 bases and J by 7 bases, with 18 bases between the two germline ends. The germline V gene has CDR1 PRHDT and CDR2 FYEKMQ (reference sequence). DNA for the CDR3: TGTGCCAGCAGCTTACAGGATCTCCCCCTAGAAGAGCAGTACTTC. Protein product: CASSLQDLPLEEQYF. Filled out from reference TRBV13 and TRBJ2-7, the complete variable domain reads AAGVIQSPRHLIKEKRETATLKCYPIPRHDTVYWYQQGPGQDPQFLISFYEKMQSDKGSIPDRFSAQQFSDYHSELNMSSLELGDSALYFCASSLQDLPLEEQYFGPGTRLTVT.

This chain joins TRBV4-1 and TRBJ2-7; D is uncertain. The CDR3 is made up of 12 amino acids. Germline CDR1 is MGHRA and CDR2 is YSYEKL. V lost 1 base and J 4 bases, leaving 5 bases between the germline ends. The CDR3 loop reads CASSQGGYEQYF. The CDR3 DNA follows: TGCGCCAGCAGCCAAGGGGGATACGAGCAGTACTTC.

This clone was observed once. This rearrangement joins TRBV14 to TRBJ2-5, with D perhaps matching TRBD2 (6 bases). V was pared by 4 bases and J by 2 bases, with 11 bases between. CDR3 length: 14 amino acids. Germline CDR1 reads SGHDN; CDR2 reads FVKESK. The CDR3 loop reads CASSPWDFQETQYF. The CDR3, as DNA: TGTGCCAGCAGCCCTTGGGACTTTCAAGAGACCCAGTACTTC.

The chain has TRBV6-1 and TRBJ2-7; D remains unclear. Germline V CDR1 and CDR2: MNHNS, SASEGT. The V end was cut by 3 bases, the J end by 5 bases, with 11 bases between. The CDR3 loop spans 13 amino acids. The CDR3 sequence: CASSDPRDHEQYF. In DNA form, the CDR3 reads TGTGCCAGCAGTGACCCGCGTGACCACGAGCAGTACTTC.

This clone was detected only a few times. The CDR3 DNA reads as TGCGCCAGCAGCCAAGATGAGTGGGGGGTGGTAAACACCATATATTTT. Translation gives CASSQDEWGVVNTIYF. The chain couples TRBV4-1 to TRBJ1-3; the D gene is possibly TRBD1 (5 bases). V dropped 0 bases and J dropped 6 bases, with 15 bases sitting between them. The CDR3 sequence is 16 residues long. Germline V gene lookup returns CDR1 MGHRA and CDR2 YSYEKL.

The rearrangement links TRBV5-6 to TRBJ1-4, with D maybe TRBD1 (5 bases). In germline, CDR1 is SGHDT, CDR2 YYEEEE. This CDR3 comprises 12 residues. V was cut by 4 bases and J by 10 bases, with 11 bases left in between. CDR3: CASSLGVGKLFF. In nucleotides, the CDR3 is TGTGCCAGCAGCCTGGGGGTAGGAAAACTGTTTTTT. The whole variable domain, remainder taken from reference TRBV5-6 and TRBJ1-4, is DAGVTQSPTHLIKTRGQQVTLRCSPKSGHDTVSWYQQALGQGPQFIFQYYEEEERQRGNFPDRFSGHQFPNYSSELNVNALLLGDSALYLCASSLGVGKLFFGSGTQLSVL.

The table lists this clone with a count of one. CDR3 residues: CASSQQPGQGTYEQYF. The CDR3 nucleotides are TGCGCCAGCAGCCAACAACCGGGACAGGGGACCTACGAGCAGTACTTC. The V and J genes are TRBV4-1 and TRBJ2-7, with TRBD1 matching 10 bases. The CDR3 spans 16 residues. Trimming removed 2 bases from V and 2 bases from J; junction bases left unmatched: 6. The germline CDR1 and CDR2 sequences are MGHRA and YSYEKL.

This sequence joins TRBV5-1 and TRBJ1-6; TRBD1 aligns across 7 bases. The CDR3 is 14 amino acids. Germline values: CDR1 SGHRS, CDR2 YFSETQ. With V trimmed by 1 base and J by 6 bases, 1 base remained unmatched. The CDR3 is CASSLTGVNSPLHF. Here the CDR3 DNA reads TGCGCCAGCAGCTTGACAGGGGTTAATTCACCCCTCCACTTT.

The J gene is TRBJ2-1, the V gene TRBV2, with unresolved D. The CDR3 sequence is 14 residues long. The V end lost 0 bases, the J end lost 7 bases, and 10 bases lay between the germline ends. Per the germline V gene, CDR1 is SNHLY and CDR2 is FYNNEI. The chain's CDR3 is CASSEALGVNEQFF. CDR3 coding DNA: TGTGCCAGCAGTGAAGCGCTTGGGGTTAATGAGCAGTTCTTC.

The chain joins TRBV27 to TRBJ2-1; D may be TRBD1 (7 bases). The CDR3 runs 13 residues. Deletions cut 7 bases from V and 7 bases from J, with 14 bases between. Per the germline V gene, CDR1 is MNHEY and CDR2 is SMNVEV (reference sequence). CDR3 residues: CASKEGAMNEQFF. Here the CDR3 DNA reads TGTGCCAGCAAGGAGGGGGCCATGAATGAGCAGTTCTTC.

The chain joins TRBV27 to TRBJ2-7; D is unclear. The CDR3 runs to 13 residues. Germline V gives CDR1 MNHEY, CDR2 SMNVEV (reference sequence). V was pared by 7 bases and J by 2 bases, with 12 bases between. The CDR3 DNA is TGTGCCAGCATGTCCAGAGACCCCTACGAGCAGTACTTC. Its protein is CASMSRDPYEQYF.